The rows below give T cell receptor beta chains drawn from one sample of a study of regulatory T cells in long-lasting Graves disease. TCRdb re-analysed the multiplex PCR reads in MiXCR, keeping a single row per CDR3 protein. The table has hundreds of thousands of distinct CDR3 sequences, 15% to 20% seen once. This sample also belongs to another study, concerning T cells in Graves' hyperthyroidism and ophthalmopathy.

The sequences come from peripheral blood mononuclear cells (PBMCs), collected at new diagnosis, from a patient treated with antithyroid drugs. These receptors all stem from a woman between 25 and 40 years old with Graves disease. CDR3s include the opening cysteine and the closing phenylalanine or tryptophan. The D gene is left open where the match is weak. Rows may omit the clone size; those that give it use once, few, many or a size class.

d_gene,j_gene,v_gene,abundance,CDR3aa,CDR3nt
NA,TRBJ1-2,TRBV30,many,CAWSLSGANYGYTF,TGTGCCTGGAGCCTTAGCGGAGCTAACTATGGCTACACCTTC
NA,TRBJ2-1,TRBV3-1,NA,CASSGGTLDNEQFF,TGTGCCAGCAGCGGAGGGACTTTAGACAATGAGCAGTTCTTC
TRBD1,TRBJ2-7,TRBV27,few,CASMGGQGVYEQYF,TGTGCCAGCATGGGGGGACAGGGCGTCTACGAGCAGTACTTC
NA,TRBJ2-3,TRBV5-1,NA,CASSNTDRSPDTQYF,TGCGCCAGCAGCAACACGGACCGGAGTCCAGATACGCAGTATTTT
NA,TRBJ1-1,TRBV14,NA,CASSQDWGNTEAFF,TGTGCCAGCAGCCAAGATTGGGGGAACACTGAAGCTTTCTTT
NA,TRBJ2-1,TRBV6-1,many,CASSSLALSSKFF,TGTGCCAGCAGCTCCCTCGCCTTGTCGAGCAAGTTCTTC
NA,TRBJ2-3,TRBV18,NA,CASSPDTHRRDTQYF,TGTGCCAGCTCACCAGATACCCACCGTAGGGATACGCAGTATTTT
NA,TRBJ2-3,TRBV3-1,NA,CASSSLDTQYF,TGTGCCAGCAGCAGTCTAGATACGCAGTATTTT
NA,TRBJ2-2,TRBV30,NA,CAWARVAAGELFF,TGTGCCTGGGCGAGGGTGGCTGCTGGGGAGCTGTTTTTT
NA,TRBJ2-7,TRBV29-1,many,CSVGRPANPYEQYF,TGCAGCGTTGGTCGCCCAGCGAACCCCTACGAGCAGTACTTC
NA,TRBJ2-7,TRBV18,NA,CASSPGGTRYEQYF,TGTGCCAGCTCACCAGGAGGGACAAGATACGAGCAGTACTTC
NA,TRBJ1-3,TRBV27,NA,CASSPAGRGPYSGNTIYF,TGTGCCAGCAGTCCGGCTGGGCGGGGGCCCTACTCTGGAAACACCATATATTTT
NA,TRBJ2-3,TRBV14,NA,CASSQGHSDTQYF,TGTGCCAGCAGCCAAGGACATTCAGATACGCAGTATTTT
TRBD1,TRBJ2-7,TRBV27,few,CASRRPGQGTYEQYF,TGTGCCAGCAGGAGACCGGGACAGGGGACCTACGAGCAGTACTTC
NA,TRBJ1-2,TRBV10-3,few,CAIRTPGRNYGYTF,TGTGCCATCAGAACCCCGGGACGGAACTATGGCTACACCTTC
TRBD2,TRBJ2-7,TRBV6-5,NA,CASSYSRFGGRASYEQYF,TGTGCCAGCAGTTACTCTAGGTTCGGCGGGAGGGCCTCCTACGAGCAGTACTTC
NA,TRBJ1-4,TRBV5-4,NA,CASSSQSATNEKLFF,TGTGCCAGCAGCTCTCAGAGCGCAACTAATGAAAAACTGTTTTTT
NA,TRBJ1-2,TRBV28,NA,CASSLIDYGYTF,TGTGCCAGCAGTTTGATCGACTATGGCTACACCTTC
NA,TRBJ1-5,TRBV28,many,CASSSQGGNQPQHF,TGTGCCAGCAGCTCTCAAGGGGGCAATCAGCCCCAGCATTTT
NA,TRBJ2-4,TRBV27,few,CASSPKGVLGYIQYF,TGTGCCAGCAGTCCCAAGGGGGTTCTCGGGTACATTCAGTACTTC
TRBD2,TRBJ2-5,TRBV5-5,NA,CASSSNILAGETQYF,TGTGCCAGCAGCTCAAATATACTAGCGGGGGAGACCCAGTACTTC
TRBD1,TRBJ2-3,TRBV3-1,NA,CASRRTGATDTQYF,TGTGCCAGCAGGCGTACAGGGGCCACAGATACGCAGTATTTT
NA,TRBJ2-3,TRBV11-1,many,CASSRTVTDTQYF,TGTGCCAGCAGCCGGACAGTCACAGATACGCAGTATTTT
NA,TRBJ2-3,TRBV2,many,CASSEAPSGGGDTQYF,TGTGCCAGCAGTGAAGCGCCCAGCGGAGGGGGAGATACGCAGTATTTT
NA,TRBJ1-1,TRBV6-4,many,CASSDGSRRAFF,TGTGCCAGCAGTGACGGGTCCCGCCGGGCTTTCTTT
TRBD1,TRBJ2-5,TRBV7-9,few,CASSLGGGQGAQETQYF,TGTGCCAGCAGCTTAGGGGGTGGACAGGGGGCACAAGAGACCCAGTACTTC
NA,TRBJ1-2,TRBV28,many,CASSPQVYGYTF,TGTGCCAGCAGTCCACAGGTCTATGGCTACACCTTC
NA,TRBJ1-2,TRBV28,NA,CASSFKLQAPKGIGYTF,TGTGCCAGCAGTTTCAAATTACAGGCACCAAAGGGCATTGGCTACACCTTC
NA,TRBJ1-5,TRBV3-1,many,CASSQGNSYQPQHF,TGTGCCAGCAGCCAAGGGAACAGCTATCAGCCCCAGCATTTT
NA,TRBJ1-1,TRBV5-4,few,CASIKGNYGTEAFF,TGTGCCAGCATCAAAGGCAATTACGGGACTGAAGCTTTCTTT
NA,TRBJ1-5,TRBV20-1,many,CSARRPGDQPQHF,TGCAGTGCCAGACGTCCAGGTGATCAGCCCCAGCATTTT
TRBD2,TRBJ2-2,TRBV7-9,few,CASSFPRRERTGELFF,TGTGCCAGCAGCTTCCCCCGGCGGGAGCGAACCGGGGAGCTGTTTTTT
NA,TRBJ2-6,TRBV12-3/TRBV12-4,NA,CASSSNTGGSGANVLTF,TGTGCCAGCAGTTCGAACACAGGAGGCTCTGGGGCCAACGTCCTGACTTTC
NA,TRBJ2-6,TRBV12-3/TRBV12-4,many,CASSLWGTGANVLTF,TGTGCCAGCAGTCTCTGGGGAACTGGGGCCAACGTCCTGACTTTC
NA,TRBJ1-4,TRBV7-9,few,CASSTLFGDPNEKLFF,TGTGCCAGCAGCACCCTCTTCGGTGATCCCAATGAAAAACTGTTTTTT
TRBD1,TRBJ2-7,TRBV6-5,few,CASSYSRGQHYEQYF,TGTGCCAGCAGTTACTCGAGGGGACAGCACTACGAGCAGTACTTC
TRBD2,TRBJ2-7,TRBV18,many,CASSPRSGSSYEQYF,TGTGCCAGCTCACCGAGGAGCGGGAGCTCCTACGAGCAGTACTTC
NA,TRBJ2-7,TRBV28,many,CASSLPGGSGYEQYF,TGTGCCAGCAGTTTACCCGGAGGGTCTGGCTACGAGCAGTACTTC
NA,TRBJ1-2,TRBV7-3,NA,CASGGGERDGYTF,TGTGCCAGCGGGGGAGGGGAGAGGGATGGCTACACCTTC
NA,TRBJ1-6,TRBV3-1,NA,CASSLEQASNSPLHF,TGTGCCAGCAGCCTAGAACAGGCTAGTAATTCACCCCTCCACTTT
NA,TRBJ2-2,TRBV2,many,CASSSGTRNTGELFF,TGTGCCAGCAGTTCCGGGACCAGGAACACCGGGGAGCTGTTTTTT
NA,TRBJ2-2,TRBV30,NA,CAWRPRATSGELFF,TGTGCCTGGCGGCCTCGGGCGACCTCCGGGGAGCTGTTTTTT
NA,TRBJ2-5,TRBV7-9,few,CASSLAPRTVETQYF,TGTGCCAGCAGCTTAGCGCCCAGGACGGTAGAGACCCAGTACTTC
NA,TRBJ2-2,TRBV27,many,CASSFRLGGDHGELFF,TGTGCCAGCAGTTTTCGCCTCGGAGGAGATCACGGGGAGCTGTTTTTT
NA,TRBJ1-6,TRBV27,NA,CASSSLGPYNSPLHF,TGTGCCAGCAGTTCTTTAGGACCTTATAATTCACCCCTCCACTTT
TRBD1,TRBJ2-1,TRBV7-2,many,CASSSFGQGNEQFF,TGTGCCAGCAGCTCCTTTGGACAGGGGAATGAGCAGTTCTTC
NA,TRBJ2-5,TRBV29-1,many,CSVGGSKEETQYF,TGCAGCGTTGGAGGGTCGAAGGAAGAGACCCAGTACTTC
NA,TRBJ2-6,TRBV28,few,CASIITIQGASGANVLTF,TGTGCCAGCATCATTACCATACAGGGCGCCTCTGGGGCCAACGTCCTGACTTTC
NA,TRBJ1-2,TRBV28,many,CASSPPRGSYGYTF,TGTGCCAGCAGTCCCCCACGGGGCAGTTATGGCTACACCTTC
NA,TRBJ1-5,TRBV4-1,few,CASSQDGQDLWSNQPQHF,TGCGCCAGCAGCCAAGATGGGCAGGACCTTTGGAGCAATCAGCCCCAGCATTTT
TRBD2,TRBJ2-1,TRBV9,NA,CASSASGSDNEQFF,TGTGCCAGCAGCGCTAGCGGTTCAGACAATGAGCAGTTCTTC
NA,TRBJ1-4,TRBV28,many,CASSTRDEKLFF,TGTGCCAGCAGTACACGAGATGAAAAACTGTTTTTT
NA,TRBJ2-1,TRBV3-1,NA,CASSQEGIQYNEQFF,TGTGCCAGCAGCCAGGAGGGTATTCAGTACAATGAGCAGTTCTTC
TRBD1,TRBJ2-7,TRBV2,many,CASSGGTGNQGTYEQYF,TGTGCCAGCAGTGGGGGGACAGGAAACCAAGGAACCTACGAGCAGTACTTC
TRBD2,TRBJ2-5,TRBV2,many,CASSEWRLAVGETQYF,TGTGCCAGCAGTGAATGGCGACTAGCGGTGGGAGAGACCCAGTACTTC
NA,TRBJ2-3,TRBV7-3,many,CASSLSGGLGDTQYF,TGTGCCAGCAGCTTAAGTGGGGGCTTGGGAGATACGCAGTATTTT
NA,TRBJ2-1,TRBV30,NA,CAWSHGGAGSNEQFF,TGTGCCTGGAGTCACGGGGGAGCAGGATCCAATGAGCAGTTCTTC
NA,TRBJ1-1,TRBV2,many,CASTWENTEAFF,TGTGCCAGCACATGGGAGAACACTGAAGCTTTCTTT
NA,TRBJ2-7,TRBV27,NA,CASSYRGRPYEQYF,TGTGCCAGCAGTTATCGGGGCAGACCCTACGAGCAGTACTTC
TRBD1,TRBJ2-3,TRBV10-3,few,CAISDRGDTQYF,TGTGCCATCAGTGACAGGGGGGATACGCAGTATTTT